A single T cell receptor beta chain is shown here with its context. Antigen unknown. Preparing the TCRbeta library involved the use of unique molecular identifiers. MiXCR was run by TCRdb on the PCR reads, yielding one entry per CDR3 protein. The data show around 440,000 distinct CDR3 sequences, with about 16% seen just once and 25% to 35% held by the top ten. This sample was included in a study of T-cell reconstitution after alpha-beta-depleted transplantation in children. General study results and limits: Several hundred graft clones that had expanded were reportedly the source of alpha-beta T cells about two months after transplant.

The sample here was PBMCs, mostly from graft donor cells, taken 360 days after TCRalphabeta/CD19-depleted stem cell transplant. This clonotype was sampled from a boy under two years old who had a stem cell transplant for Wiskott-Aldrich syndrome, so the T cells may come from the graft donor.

CDR3 sequence (DNA): TGTGCCAGCAGTAGGGGGGGACTCCCCTACGAGCAGTACTTC. Translating gives CASSRGGLPYEQYF. The V gene is TRBV6-1, the J gene TRBJ2-7, with D perhaps TRBD2 (7 bases). V was trimmed by 5 bases and J by 2 bases, leaving 13 bases between them. Germline values: CDR1 MNHNS, CDR2 SASEGT. The CDR3 loop spans 14 amino acids.